This record looks at one T cell receptor beta chain sequence and its context. Its specificity is not known. The trim removed 6 bases at V and 7 bases at J, leaving 3 bases unmatched. CDR1 and CDR2 from the germline V gene are MDHEN and SYDVKM. There are 14 residues in the CDR3. This record belongs to a study of PD-L1 blockade in urothelial cancer. Study-level information: Patients started atezolizumab around 2014, 1,200 mg intravenously every 3 weeks. From 0 to 3 prior chemotherapy regimens had been given to the patients.

Libraries were prepared by immunoSEQ multiplex PCR; TCRdb keeps only in-frame clonotypes and omits some of them. The sample shows 85,000 to 130,000 clones, about 91% of them seen only once. General study points: Tumor-associated blood clones were expanded more by durable-benefit patients at 3 weeks.

This sequence joins TRBV28 and TRBJ2-1; TRBD2 aligns across 13 bases. The TCR was taken from a woman aged 80 or older with urothelial cancer. The material was PBMCs, obtained around atezolizumab (anti-PD-L1) treatment. The CDR3 sequence: CASRGTSGMNEQFF. The CDR3 nucleotides read TGTGCCAGCAGAGGGACTAGCGGGATGAATGAGCAGTTCTTC.